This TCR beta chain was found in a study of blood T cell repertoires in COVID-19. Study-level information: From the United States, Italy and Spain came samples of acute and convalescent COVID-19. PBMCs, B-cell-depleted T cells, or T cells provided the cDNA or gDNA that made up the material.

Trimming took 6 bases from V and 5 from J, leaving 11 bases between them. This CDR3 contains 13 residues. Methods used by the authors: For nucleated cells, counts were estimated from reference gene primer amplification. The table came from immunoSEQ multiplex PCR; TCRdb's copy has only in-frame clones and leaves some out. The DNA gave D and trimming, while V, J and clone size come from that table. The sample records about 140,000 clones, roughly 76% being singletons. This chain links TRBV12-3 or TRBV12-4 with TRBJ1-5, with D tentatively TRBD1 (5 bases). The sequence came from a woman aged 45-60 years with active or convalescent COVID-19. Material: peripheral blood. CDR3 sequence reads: CASSRQSYQPQHF. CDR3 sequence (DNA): TGTGCCAGCAGCAGACAGTCATATCAGCCCCAGCATTTT.